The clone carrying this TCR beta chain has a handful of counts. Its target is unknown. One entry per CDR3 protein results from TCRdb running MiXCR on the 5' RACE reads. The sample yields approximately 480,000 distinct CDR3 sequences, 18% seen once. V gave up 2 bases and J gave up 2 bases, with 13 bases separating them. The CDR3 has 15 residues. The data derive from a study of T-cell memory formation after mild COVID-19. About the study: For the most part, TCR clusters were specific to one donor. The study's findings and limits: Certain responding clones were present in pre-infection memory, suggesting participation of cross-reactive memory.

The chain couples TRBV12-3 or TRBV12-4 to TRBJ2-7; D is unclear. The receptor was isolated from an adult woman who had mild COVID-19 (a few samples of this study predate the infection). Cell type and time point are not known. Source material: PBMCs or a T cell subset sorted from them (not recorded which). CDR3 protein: CASSLQEAFAYEQYF. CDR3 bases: TGTGCCAGCAGTTTACAAGAGGCGTTCGCCTACGAGCAGTACTTC.